Presented here are 13 T cell receptor beta chains from one specimen sequenced in a study of shared clonotypes between healthy human individuals. The repertoire was sequenced with immunoSEQ multiplex PCR; TCRdb's copy has only in-frame clones and lacks some. The sample carries roughly 2.6 million clones, more than 80% recorded once. The sequencing sample was made of naive CD4+ T cells sorted from blood. The subset denotes: CD45RA+ positively selected. These receptors originate from a man aged 18 to 35 in good health.

V usage is TRBV28 and J usage is TRBJ2-7; D may be TRBD1 or TRBD2 (5 bases each). Trimming removed 5 bases from V and 3 bases from J, with 20 bases in between. The length of the CDR3 is 16 residues. In germline, CDR1 is MDHEN, CDR2 SYDVKM. The CDR3 nucleotides read TGTGCCAGCAGTGCTGCTCCGGGGCAGGGCCACTACGAGCAGTACTTC. This encodes CASSAAPGQGHYEQYF.

This clone was counted between two and nine times. The rearrangement links TRBV29-1 to TRBJ1-1; 10 bases map to TRBD1. The CDR3 runs to 14 residues. From germline, CDR1 is SQVTM and CDR2 ANQGSEA. V shed 6 bases and J 3 bases; nucleotides not matched to a gene: 7. The CDR3 reads CSVPTGGRDTEAFF. The CDR3 DNA sequence: TGCAGCGTCCCGACAGGGGGCAGGGACACTGAAGCTTTCTTT. The whole variable domain, filled in from reference TRBV29-1 and TRBJ1-1, reads SAVISQKPSRDICQRGTSLTIQCQVDSQVTMMFWYRQQPGQSLTLIATANQGSEATYESGFVIDKFPISRPNLTFSTLTVSNMSPEDSSIYLCSVPTGGRDTEAFFGQGTRLTVV.

This clone was seen a single time. V usage is TRBV11-2 and J usage is TRBJ2-1; 7 positions match TRBD2. Germline CDR1 is SGHAT and CDR2 is FQNNGV. V trimming: 4 bases; J trimming: 1 base; junction bases outside the gene matches: 4. The CDR3 is 15 residues long. CDR3 in amino acids: CASSSSGKSYNEQFF. The CDR3 bases are TGTGCCAGCAGCTCTAGCGGTAAATCCTACAATGAGCAGTTCTTC.

This chain connects TRBV5-4 to TRBJ1-1; the D is unclear. The V end was cut by 4 bases, the J end by 0 bases, with 13 bases between. Germline V gene lookup returns CDR1 SGHNT and CDR2 YYREEE (reference sequence). CDR3 size: 15 residues. This CDR3 is CASSPRTEMNTEAFF. The CDR3 region has the DNA TGTGCCAGCAGCCCCCGGACGGAGATGAACACTGAAGCTTTCTTT.

The chain carries TRBV5-1 and TRBJ1-2; D call uncertain. V dropped 0 bases and J dropped 3 bases, with 9 bases sitting between them. The germline V gene encodes CDR1 SGHRS and CDR2 YFSETQ. The CDR3 is 14 amino acids. CDR3 amino acids: CASSLGQADYGYTF. The DNA of the CDR3 is TGCGCCAGCAGCTTGGGACAAGCTGACTATGGCTACACCTTC.

The rearrangement joins TRBV2 to TRBJ2-5, with D tentatively TRBD1 or TRBD2 (6 bases each). The CDR3 extends over 14 amino acids. Germline V gene sequence: CDR1 SNHLY, CDR2 FYNNEI. The V gene lost 4 bases and the J gene lost 5 bases, with 14 bases spanning the gap. This CDR3 is CASSGPSGAETQYF. CDR3 DNA: TGTGCCAGCAGTGGACCTTCGGGGGCGGAGACCCAGTACTTC.

The V and J genes are TRBV5-4 and TRBJ2-3; D call uncertain. V was pared by 5 bases and J by 2 bases, with 9 bases between. CDR3 length: 13 amino acids. CDR1 is SGHNT, CDR2 YYREEE, per germline (reference sequence). The CDR3 protein is CASSTSHTDTQYF. CDR3 nucleotide sequence: TGTGCCAGCAGTACTTCTCACACAGATACGCAGTATTTT.

This clone was observed once. The chain joins TRBV7-9 to TRBJ2-5; TRBD1 aligns across 7 bases. There are 14 residues in the CDR3. The ends lost 5 bases at V and 1 base at J; junction bases unmatched: 4. Germline values: CDR1 SEHNR, CDR2 FQNEAQ (reference sequence). The CDR3 spells CASSRQGIQETQYF. In DNA form, the CDR3 reads TGTGCCAGCAGCAGACAGGGTATCCAAGAGACCCAGTACTTC.

The chain is built from TRBV2 and TRBJ2-1, with 7 bases lining up with TRBD1. V was clipped by 4 bases and J by 7 bases; unmatched bases: 4. Germline assignment: CDR1 SNHLY and CDR2 FYNNEI. The CDR3 runs 13 residues. The CDR3 coding sequence is TGTGCCAGCAGTGGTTTACAGGGGAATGAGCAGTTCTTC. It encodes CASSGLQGNEQFF.

The V gene is TRBV18, the J gene TRBJ1-5; no reliable D call. From germline, CDR1 is KGHSH and CDR2 LQKENI. V shed 0 bases and J shed 4 bases, with 10 bases lying between them. The CDR3 has 15 amino acids. The CDR3 is CASSPPAPGNQPQHF. The CDR3 DNA reads as TGTGCCAGCTCACCACCGGCCCCGGGGAATCAGCCCCAGCATTTT.

As regards this clone: Other DNA variants within this sample encode the same CDR3. The chain employs TRBV10-3 and TRBJ2-2; D is perhaps TRBD2 (6 bases). V lost 6 bases and J lost 5, with 7 bases in between. The CDR3 extends over 12 amino acids. CDR1 ENHRY and CDR2 SYGVKD come from the germline V gene. The CDR3 DNA follows: TGTGCCATCAGCGGGACTACCGGGGAGCTGTTTTTT. It encodes CAISGTTGELFF.

This chain uses TRBV5-1 with TRBJ2-3; TRBD2 matches at 12 bases. This CDR3 is built from 17 residues. CDR1 is SGHRS, CDR2 YFSETQ, per germline. Trimming removed 0 bases from V and 5 bases from J; junction bases left unmatched: 7. The CDR3 DNA reads TGCGCCAGCAGCTTGGCCCCTAGCGGGGGGGGTGTAGATACGCAGTATTTT. Amino acid sequence: CASSLAPSGGGVDTQYF.

The CDR3 coding sequence is TGTGCCAGCTCACGACCGGGGGCAGGGAATCAGCCCCAGCATTTT. This encodes CASSRPGAGNQPQHF. The V gene is TRBV28, the J gene TRBJ1-5; possibly TRBD1 for D (6 bases). V was cut by 8 bases and J by 4 bases, with 18 bases left in between. CDR1 is MDHEN, CDR2 SYDVKM, per germline. CDR3 length: 15 residues. The variable domain in full, with the rest retrieved from reference TRBV28 and TRBJ1-5, is DVKVTQSSRYLVKRTGEKVFLECVQDMDHENMFWYRQDPGLGLRLIYFSYDVKMKEKGDIPEGYSVSREKKERFSLILESASTNQTSMYLCASSRPGAGNQPQHFGDGTRLSIL.